This T cell receptor (beta chain) was recorded in a study of T cell responses to AZD1222 COVID-19 vaccine. Assay used: immunoSEQ multiplex PCR; TCRdb lists only in-frame clones, some missing. This sample's table has 150,000 or so clones. The CDR3 spans 15 residues. Per germline, CDR1 LGHDT and CDR2 YNNKEL (reference sequence). The trim removed 0 bases at V and 8 bases at J, leaving 6 bases unmatched. The chain uses TRBV3-1 (or the pseudogene TRBV3-2) and TRBJ1-4; 7 bases align to TRBD1. This clonotype was sampled from an adult in good health. The sequenced material came from peripheral blood. CDR3 loop: CASSQDHRGGEKLFF. CDR3 coding DNA: TGTGCCAGCAGCCAAGATCACAGGGGAGGCGAAAAACTGTTTTTT.